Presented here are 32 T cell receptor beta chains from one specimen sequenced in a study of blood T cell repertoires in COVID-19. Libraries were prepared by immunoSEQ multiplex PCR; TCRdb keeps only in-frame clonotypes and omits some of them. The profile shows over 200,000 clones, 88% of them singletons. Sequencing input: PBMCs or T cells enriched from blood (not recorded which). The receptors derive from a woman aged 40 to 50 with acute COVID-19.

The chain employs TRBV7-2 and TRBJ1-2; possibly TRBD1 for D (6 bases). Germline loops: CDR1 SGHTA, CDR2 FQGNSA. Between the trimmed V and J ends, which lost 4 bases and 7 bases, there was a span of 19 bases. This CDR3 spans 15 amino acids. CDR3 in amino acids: CASSSSGGGAGGYTF. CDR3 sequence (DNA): TGTGCCAGCAGCTCATCCGGCGGGGGGGCTGGTGGCTACACCTTC.

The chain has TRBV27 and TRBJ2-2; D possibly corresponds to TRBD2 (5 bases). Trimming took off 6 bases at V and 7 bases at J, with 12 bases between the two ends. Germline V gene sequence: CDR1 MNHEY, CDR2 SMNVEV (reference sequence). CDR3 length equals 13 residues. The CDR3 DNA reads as TGTGCCAGCAGGACACAAAGCGGCGGGGAGCTGTTTTTT. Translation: CASRTQSGGELFF.

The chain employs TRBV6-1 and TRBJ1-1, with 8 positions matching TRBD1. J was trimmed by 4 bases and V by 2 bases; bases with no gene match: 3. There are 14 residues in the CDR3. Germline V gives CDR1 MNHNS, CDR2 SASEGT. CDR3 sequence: CASSERTGITEAFF. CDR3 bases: TGTGCCAGCAGTGAACGGACAGGGATCACTGAAGCTTTCTTT.

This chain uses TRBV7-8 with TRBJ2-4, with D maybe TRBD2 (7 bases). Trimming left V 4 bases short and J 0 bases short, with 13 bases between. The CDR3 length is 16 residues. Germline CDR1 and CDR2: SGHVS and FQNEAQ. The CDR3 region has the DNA TGTGCCAGCAGCTCCCGGGGGGCGGTAGCCAAAAACATTCAGTACTTC. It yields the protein CASSSRGAVAKNIQYF.

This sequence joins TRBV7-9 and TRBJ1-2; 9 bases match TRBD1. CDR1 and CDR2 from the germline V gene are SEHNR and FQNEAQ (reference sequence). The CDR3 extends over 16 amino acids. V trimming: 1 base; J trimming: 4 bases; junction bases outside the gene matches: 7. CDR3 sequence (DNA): TGTGCCAGCAGCTTAGTCACAGGGGGCGCAGGCTATGGCTACACCTTC. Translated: CASSLVTGGAGYGYTF.

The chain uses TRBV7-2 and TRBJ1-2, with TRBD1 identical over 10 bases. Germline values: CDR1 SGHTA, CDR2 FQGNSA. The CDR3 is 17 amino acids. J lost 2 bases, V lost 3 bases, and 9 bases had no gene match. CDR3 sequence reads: CASSLDGTGAVNYGYTF. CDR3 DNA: TGTGCCAGCAGCTTGGACGGGACAGGGGCGGTAAACTATGGCTACACCTTC.

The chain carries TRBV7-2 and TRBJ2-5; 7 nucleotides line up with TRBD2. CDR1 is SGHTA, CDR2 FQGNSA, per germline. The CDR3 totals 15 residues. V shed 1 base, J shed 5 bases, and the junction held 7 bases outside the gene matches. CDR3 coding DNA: TGTGCCAGCAGCTTAGTAACAGCGGGGATTGAGACCCAGTACTTC. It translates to CASSLVTAGIETQYF.

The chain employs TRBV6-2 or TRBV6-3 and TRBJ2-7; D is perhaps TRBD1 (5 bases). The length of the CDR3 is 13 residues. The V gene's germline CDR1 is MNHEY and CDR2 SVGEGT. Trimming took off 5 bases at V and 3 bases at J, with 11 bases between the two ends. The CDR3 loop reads CASSIRQNYEQYF. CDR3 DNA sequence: TGTGCCAGCAGTATTCGACAGAACTACGAGCAGTACTTC.

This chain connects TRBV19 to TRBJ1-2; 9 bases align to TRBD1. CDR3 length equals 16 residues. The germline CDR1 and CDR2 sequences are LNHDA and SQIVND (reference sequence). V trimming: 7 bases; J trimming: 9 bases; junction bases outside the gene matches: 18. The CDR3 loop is CASTALDRGPYASYTF. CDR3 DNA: TGTGCCAGTACCGCCCTGGACAGGGGACCGTACGCTAGCTACACCTTC.

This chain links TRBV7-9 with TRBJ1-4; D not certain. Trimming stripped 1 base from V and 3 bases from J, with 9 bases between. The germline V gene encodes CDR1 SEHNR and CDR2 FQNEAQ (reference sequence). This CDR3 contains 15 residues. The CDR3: CASSLEGGANEKLFF. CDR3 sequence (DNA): TGTGCCAGCAGCTTAGAAGGCGGCGCTAATGAAAAACTGTTTTTT.

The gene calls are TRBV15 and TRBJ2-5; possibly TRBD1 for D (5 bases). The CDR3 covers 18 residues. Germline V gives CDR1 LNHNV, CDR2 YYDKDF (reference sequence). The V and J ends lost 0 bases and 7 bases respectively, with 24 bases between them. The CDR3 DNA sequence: TGTGCCACCAGCAGAGATGGGGCCACTACAAGGATAATCGGGACCCAGTACTTC. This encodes CATSRDGATTRIIGTQYF.

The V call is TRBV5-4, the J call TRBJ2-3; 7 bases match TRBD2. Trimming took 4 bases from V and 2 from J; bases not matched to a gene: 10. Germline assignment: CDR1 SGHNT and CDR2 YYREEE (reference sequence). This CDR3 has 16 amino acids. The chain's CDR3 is CASSPGPGLHTDTQYF. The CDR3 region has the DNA TGTGCCAGCAGCCCAGGACCGGGACTACACACAGATACGCAGTATTTT.

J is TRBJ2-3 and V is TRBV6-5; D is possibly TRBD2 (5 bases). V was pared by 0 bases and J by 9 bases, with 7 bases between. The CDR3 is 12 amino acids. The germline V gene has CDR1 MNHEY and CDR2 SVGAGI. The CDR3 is CASSYSRGTQYF. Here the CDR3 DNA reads TGTGCCAGCAGTTACTCGAGAGGGACGCAGTATTTT.

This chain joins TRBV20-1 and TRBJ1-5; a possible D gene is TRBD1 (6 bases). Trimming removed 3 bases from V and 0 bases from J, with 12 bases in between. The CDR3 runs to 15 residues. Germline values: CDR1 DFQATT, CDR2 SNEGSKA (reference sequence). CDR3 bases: TGCAGTGCTAGTCTGGCAGGGGATAGCAATCAGCCCCAGCATTTT. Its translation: CSASLAGDSNQPQHF.

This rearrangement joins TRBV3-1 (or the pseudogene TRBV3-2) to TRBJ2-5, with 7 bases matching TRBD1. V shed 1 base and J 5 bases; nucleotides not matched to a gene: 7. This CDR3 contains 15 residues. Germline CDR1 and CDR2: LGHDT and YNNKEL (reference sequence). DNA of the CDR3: TGTGCCAGCAGCCAAGGACAGGGTGTGCCGGAGACCCAGTACTTC. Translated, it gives CASSQGQGVPETQYF.

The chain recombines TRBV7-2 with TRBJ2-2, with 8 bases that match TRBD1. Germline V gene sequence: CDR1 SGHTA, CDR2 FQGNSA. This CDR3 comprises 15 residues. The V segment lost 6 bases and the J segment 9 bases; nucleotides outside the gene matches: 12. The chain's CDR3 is CASRPPGQETRELFF. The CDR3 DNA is TGTGCCAGCAGACCTCCGGGACAGGAAACCCGGGAGCTGTTTTTT.

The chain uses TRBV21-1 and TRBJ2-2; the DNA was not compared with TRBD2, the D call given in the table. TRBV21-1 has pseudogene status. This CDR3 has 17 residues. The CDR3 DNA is TGTGCCAGCCCCATTGGGGGGGAGGGGTCTAACACCGGGGAGCTGTTTTTT. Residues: CASPIGGEGSNTGELFF.

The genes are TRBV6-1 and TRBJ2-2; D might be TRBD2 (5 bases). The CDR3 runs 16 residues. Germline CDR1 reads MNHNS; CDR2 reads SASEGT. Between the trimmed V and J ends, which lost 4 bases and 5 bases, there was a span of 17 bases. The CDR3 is CASSGLVRTGTGELFF. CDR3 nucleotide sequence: TGTGCCAGCAGTGGATTAGTGAGAACGGGAACCGGGGAGCTGTTTTTT.

The CDR3 nucleotides are TGTGCCAGCAGCTCCCGGGCTGCGGGCTTTAAAGAGACCCAGTACTTC. Its translation is CASSSRAAGFKETQYF. The chain couples TRBV3-1 (or the pseudogene TRBV3-2) to TRBJ2-5; D may be TRBD2 (5 bases). Deletions cut 5 bases from V and 3 bases from J, with 19 bases between. This CDR3 has 16 residues. CDR1 and CDR2 (germline): LGHDT, YNNKEL (reference sequence).

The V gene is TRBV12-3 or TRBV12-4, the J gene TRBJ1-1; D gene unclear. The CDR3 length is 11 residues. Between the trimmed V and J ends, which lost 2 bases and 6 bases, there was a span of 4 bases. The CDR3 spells CASSLISEAFF. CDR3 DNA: TGTGCCAGCAGTTTAATATCTGAAGCTTTCTTT.

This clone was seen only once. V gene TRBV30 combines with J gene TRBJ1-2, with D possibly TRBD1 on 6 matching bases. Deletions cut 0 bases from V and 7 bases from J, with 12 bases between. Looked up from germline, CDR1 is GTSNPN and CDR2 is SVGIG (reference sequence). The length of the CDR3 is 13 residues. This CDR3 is CAWSVGQGSGYTF. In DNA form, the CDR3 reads TGTGCCTGGAGTGTAGGGCAGGGGAGTGGCTACACCTTC. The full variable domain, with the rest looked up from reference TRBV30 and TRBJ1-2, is SQTIHQWPATLVQPVGSPLSLECTVEGTSNPNLYWYRQAAGRGLQLLFYSVGIGQISSEVPQNLSASRPQDRQFILSSKKLLLSDSGFYLCAWSVGQGSGYTFGSGTRLTVV.

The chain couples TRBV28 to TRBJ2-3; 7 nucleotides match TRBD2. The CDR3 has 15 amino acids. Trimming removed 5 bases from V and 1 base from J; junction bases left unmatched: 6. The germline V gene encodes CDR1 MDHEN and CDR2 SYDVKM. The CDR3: CASSIPGLGTDTQYF. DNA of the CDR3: TGTGCCAGCAGTATTCCTGGACTAGGCACAGATACGCAGTATTTT.

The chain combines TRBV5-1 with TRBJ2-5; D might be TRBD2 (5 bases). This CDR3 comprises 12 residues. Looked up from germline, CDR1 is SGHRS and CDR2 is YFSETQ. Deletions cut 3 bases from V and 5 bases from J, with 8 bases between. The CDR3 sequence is CASSSGGETQYF. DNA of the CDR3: TGCGCCAGCAGCTCTGGCGGGGAGACCCAGTACTTC.

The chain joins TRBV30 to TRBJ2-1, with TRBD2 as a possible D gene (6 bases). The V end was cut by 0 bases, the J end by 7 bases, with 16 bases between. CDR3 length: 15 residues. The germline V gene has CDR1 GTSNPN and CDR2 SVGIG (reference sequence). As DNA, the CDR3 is TGTGCCTGGAGTGTAGGGGCGGGACGGGAGAATGAGCAGTTCTTC. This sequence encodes CAWSVGAGRENEQFF.

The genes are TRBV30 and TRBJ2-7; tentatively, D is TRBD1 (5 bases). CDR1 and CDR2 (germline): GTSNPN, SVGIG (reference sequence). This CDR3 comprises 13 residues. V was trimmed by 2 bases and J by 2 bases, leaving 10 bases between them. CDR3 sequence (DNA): TGTGCCTGGAGTCTCGCAGGGCCCTACGAGCAGTACTTC. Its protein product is CAWSLAGPYEQYF.

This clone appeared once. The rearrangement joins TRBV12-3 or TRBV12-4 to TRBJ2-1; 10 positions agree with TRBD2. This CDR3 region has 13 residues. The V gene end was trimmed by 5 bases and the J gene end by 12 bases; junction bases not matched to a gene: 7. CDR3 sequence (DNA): TGTGCCAGCAGTCTCACTAGCGGGGAAGCGCAGTTCTTC. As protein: CASSLTSGEAQFF.

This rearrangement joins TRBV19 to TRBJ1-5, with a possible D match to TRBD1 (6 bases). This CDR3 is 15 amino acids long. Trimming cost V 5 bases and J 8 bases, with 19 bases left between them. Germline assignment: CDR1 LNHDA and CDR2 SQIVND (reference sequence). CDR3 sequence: CASSPLTGPGEPQHF. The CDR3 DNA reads TGTGCCAGTAGTCCACTGACAGGCCCTGGGGAGCCCCAGCATTTT.

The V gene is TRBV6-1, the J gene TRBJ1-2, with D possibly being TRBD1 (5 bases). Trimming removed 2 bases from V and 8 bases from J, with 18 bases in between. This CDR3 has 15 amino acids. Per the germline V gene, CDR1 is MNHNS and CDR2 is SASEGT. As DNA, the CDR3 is TGTGCCAGCAGTGAATATGGGACGGGAGGCTGGGGCTACACCTTC. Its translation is CASSEYGTGGWGYTF.

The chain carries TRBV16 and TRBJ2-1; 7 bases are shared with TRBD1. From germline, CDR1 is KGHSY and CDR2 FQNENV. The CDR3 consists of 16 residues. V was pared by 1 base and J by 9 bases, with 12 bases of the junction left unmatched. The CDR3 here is CASSQFPPQGPLEQFF. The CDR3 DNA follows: TGTGCCAGCAGCCAATTCCCCCCACAGGGGCCCCTTGAGCAGTTCTTC.

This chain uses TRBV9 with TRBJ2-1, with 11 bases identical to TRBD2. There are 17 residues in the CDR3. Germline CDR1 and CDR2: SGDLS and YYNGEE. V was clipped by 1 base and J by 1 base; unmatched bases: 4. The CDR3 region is CASSVKTSGGSYNEQFF. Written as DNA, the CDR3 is TGTGCCAGCAGCGTAAAAACTAGCGGGGGATCCTACAATGAGCAGTTCTTC. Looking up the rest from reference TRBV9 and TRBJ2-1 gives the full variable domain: DSGVTQTPKHLITATGQRVTLRCSPRSGDLSVYWYQQSLDQGLQFLIQYYNGEERAKGNILERFSAQQFPDLHSELNLSSLELGDSALYFCASSVKTSGGSYNEQFFGPGTRLTVL.

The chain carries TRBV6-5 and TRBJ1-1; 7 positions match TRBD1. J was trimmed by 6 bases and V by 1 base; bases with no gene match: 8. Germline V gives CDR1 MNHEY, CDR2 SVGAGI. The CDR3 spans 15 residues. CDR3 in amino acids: CASSYYAEGASEAFF. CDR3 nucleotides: TGTGCCAGCAGTTACTACGCAGAGGGGGCCTCTGAAGCTTTCTTT.

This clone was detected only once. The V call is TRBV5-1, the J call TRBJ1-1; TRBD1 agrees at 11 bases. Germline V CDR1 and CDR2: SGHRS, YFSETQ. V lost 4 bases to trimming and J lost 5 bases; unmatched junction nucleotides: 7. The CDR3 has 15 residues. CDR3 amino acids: CASSEEGTGGTEAFF. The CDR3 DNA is TGCGCCAGCAGCGAAGAGGGGACAGGGGGAACTGAAGCTTTCTTT.